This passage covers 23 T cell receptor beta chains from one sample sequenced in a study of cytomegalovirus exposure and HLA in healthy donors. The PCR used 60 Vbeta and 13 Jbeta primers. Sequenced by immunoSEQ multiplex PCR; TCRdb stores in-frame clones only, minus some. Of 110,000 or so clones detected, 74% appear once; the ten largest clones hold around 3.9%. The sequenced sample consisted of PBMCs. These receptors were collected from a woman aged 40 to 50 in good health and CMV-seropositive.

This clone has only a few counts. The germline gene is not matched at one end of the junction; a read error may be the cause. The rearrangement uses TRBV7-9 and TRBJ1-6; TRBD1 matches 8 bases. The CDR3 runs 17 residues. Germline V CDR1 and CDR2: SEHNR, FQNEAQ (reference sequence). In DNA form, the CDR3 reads TGTTCCAGCAGCCCACTTCAGGGGGCGAGTCTATATTCACCCCTCCACTTT. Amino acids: CSSSPLQGASLYSPLHF.

In nucleotides, the CDR3 is TGTGCCAGCAGTTTAAGCAGGGGGCCGCTCAATGAGCAGTTCTTC. Protein sequence: CASSLSRGPLNEQFF. The rearrangement joins TRBV27 to TRBJ2-1, with 8 nucleotides matching TRBD1. This CDR3 comprises 15 residues. CDR1 is MNHEY and CDR2 is SMNVEV in the germline V gene (reference sequence). The V gene end was trimmed by 2 bases and the J gene end by 6 bases; junction bases not matched to a gene: 6.

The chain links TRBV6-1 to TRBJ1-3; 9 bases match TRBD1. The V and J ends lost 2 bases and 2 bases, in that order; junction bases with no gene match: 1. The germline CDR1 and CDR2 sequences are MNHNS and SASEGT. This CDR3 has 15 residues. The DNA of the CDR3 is TGTGCCAGCAGTGAAAACAGGGGGCCTGGAAACACCATATATTTT. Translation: CASSENRGPGNTIYF.

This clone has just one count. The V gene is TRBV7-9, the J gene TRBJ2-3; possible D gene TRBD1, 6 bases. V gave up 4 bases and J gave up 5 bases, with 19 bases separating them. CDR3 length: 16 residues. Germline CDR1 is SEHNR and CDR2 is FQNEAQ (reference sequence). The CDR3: CASSSERAGVRDTQYF. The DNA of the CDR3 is TGTGCCAGCAGCTCGGAGAGGGCAGGGGTGAGAGATACGCAGTATTTT.

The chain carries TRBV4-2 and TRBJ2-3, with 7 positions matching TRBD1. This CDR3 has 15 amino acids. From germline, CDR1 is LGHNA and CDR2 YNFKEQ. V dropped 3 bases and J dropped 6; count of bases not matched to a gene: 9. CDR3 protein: CASSHGTGERDTQYF. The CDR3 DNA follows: TGTGCCAGCAGCCACGGAACAGGGGAACGGGATACGCAGTATTTT.

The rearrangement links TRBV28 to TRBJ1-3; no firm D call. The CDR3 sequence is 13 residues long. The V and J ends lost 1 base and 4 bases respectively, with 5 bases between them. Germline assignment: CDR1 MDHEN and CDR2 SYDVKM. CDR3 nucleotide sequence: TGTGCCAGCAGTTTATTACAGGGAAACACCATATATTTT. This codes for CASSLLQGNTIYF.

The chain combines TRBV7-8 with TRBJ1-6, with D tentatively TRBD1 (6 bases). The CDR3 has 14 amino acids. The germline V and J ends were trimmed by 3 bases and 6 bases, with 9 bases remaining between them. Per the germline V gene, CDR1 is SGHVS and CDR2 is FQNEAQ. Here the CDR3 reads CASSFGGANSPLHF. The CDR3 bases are TGTGCCAGCAGCTTCGGGGGGGCTAATTCACCCCTCCACTTT.

CDR3 protein: CASSPSGGTSYNEQFF. CDR3 DNA sequence: TGCGCCAGCAGCCCTTCAGGCGGGACTAGTTACAATGAGCAGTTCTTC. This rearrangement joins TRBV5-1 to TRBJ2-1; 8 positions agree with TRBD2. J lost 4 bases, V lost 4 bases, and 10 bases had no gene match. The CDR3 length is 16 residues. Germline CDR1 reads SGHRS; CDR2 reads YFSETQ.

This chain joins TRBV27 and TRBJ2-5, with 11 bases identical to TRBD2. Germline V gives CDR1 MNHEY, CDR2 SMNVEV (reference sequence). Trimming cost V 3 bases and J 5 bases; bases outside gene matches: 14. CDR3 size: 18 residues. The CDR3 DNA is TGTGCCAGCAGTTTGTTCCGTCTAGCGGGGGGAATTGGGGAGACCCAGTACTTC. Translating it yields CASSLFRLAGGIGETQYF.

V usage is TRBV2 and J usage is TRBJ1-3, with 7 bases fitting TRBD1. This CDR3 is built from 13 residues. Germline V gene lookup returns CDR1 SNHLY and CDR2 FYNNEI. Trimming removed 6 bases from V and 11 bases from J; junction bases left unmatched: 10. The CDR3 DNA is TGTGCCAGCAGCGCCGGAACAGGGGACCCCATATATTTT. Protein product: CASSAGTGDPIYF.

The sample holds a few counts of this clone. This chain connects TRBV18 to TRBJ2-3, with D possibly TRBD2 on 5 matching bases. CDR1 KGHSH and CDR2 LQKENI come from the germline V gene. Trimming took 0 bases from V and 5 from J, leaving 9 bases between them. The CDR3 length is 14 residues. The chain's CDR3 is CASSPPGVKDTQYF. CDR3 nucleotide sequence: TGTGCCAGCTCACCACCGGGAGTAAAAGATACGCAGTATTTT. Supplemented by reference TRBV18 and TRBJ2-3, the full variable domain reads NAGVMQNPRHLVRRRGQEARLRCSPMKGHSHVYWYRQLPEEGLKFMVYLQKENIIDESGMPKERFSAEFPKEGPSILRIQQVVRGDSAAYFCASSPPGVKDTQYFGPGTRLTVL.

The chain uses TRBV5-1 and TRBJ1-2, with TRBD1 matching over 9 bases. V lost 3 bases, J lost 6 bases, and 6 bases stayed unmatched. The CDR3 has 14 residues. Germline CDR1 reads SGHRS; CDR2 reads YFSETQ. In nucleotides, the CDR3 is TGCGCCAGCAGCTCTACAGGGGGCGCCCATGGCTACACCTTC. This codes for CASSSTGGAHGYTF.

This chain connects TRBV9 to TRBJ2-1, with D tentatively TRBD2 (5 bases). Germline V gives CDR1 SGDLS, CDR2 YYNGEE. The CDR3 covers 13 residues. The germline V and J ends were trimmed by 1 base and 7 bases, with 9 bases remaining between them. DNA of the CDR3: TGTGCCAGCAGCGTATCCGGGGAGAATGAGCAGTTCTTC. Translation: CASSVSGENEQFF.

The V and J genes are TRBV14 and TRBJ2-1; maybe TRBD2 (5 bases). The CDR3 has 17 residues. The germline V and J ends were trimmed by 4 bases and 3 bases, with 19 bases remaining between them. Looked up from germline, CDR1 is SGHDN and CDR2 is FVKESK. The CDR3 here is CASSPSPTSKVYNEQFF. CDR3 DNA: TGTGCCAGCAGCCCTAGCCCCACTAGTAAGGTCTACAATGAGCAGTTCTTC.

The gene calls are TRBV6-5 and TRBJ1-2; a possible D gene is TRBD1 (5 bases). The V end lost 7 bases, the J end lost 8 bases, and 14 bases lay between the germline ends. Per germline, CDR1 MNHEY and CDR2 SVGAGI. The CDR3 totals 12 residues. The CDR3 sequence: CASTSRRGGYTF. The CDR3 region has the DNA TGTGCCAGCACCTCTCGACGGGGGGGCTACACCTTC.

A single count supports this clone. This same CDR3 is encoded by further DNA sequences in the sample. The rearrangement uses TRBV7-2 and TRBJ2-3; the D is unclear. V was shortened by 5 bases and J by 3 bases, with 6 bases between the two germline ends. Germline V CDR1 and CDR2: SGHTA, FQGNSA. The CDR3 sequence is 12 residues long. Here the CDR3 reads CASSPFTDTQYF. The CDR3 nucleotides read TGTGCCAGCAGCCCTTTTACAGATACGCAGTATTTT.

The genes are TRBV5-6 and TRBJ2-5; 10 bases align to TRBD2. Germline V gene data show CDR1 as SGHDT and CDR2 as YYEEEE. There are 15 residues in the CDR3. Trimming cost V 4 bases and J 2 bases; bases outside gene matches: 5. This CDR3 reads CASSQGTSVQETQYF. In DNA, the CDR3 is TGTGCCAGCAGCCAAGGGACTAGCGTGCAAGAGACCCAGTACTTC.

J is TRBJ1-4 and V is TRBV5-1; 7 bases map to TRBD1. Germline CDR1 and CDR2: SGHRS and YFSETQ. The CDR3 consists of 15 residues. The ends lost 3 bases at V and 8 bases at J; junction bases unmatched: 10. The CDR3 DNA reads TGCGCCAGCAGCTCTACAGGGGCGGAAGAAGAAAAACTGTTTTTT. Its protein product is CASSSTGAEEEKLFF.

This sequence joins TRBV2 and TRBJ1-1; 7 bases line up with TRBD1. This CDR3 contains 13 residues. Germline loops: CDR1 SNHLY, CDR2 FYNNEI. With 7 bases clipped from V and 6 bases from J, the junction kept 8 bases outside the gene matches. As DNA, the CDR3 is TGTGCCAGCACCAAAGACAGGGCCGCTGAAGCTTTCTTT. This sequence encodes CASTKDRAAEAFF.

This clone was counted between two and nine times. The CDR3 region is CASSRPSGEKLFF. CDR3 nucleotides: TGTGCCAGTAGTAGGCCCAGCGGCGAAAAACTGTTTTTT. The rearrangement links TRBV19 to TRBJ1-4; no clear D gene. Trimming left V 4 bases short and J 8 bases short, with 11 bases between. CDR3 length: 13 amino acids. The germline gives CDR1 LNHDA, CDR2 SQIVND (reference sequence). Full variable domain (rest looked up from reference TRBV19 and TRBJ1-4): DGGITQSPKYLFRKEGQNVTLSCEQNLNHDAMYWYRQDPGQGLRLIYYSQIVNDFQKGDIAEGYSVSREKKESFPLTVTSAQKNPTAFYLCASSRPSGEKLFFGSGTQLSVL.

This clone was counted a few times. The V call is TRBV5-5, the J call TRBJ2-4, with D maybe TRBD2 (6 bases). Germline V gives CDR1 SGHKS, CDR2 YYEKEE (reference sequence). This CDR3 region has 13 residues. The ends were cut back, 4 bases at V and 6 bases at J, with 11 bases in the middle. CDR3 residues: CASSGGTGNIQYF. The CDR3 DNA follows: TGTGCCAGCAGCGGCGGGACCGGAAACATTCAGTACTTC.

CDR3 sequence: CASSEWRDSPYEQYF. The CDR3 nucleotides read TGTGCCAGCAGTGAATGGAGGGACAGCCCCTACGAGCAGTACTTC. This rearrangement joins TRBV2 to TRBJ2-5, with a tentative D call TRBD1 (7 bases). Near its end, the DNA agrees better with TRBJ2-7, so the J call may be wrong. CDR1 is SNHLY and CDR2 is FYNNEI in the germline V gene. The CDR3 totals 15 residues.

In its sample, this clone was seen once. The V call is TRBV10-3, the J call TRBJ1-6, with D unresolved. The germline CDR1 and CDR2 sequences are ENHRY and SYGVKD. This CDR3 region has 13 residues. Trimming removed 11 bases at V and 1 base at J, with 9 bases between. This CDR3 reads CAATGSYNSPLHF. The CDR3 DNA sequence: TGTGCCGCGACTGGGTCCTATAATTCACCCCTCCACTTT.